This T cell receptor beta chain stems from a study of blood T cell repertoires in COVID-19. The length of the CDR3 is 14 residues. V lost 3 bases to trimming and J lost 11 bases, with 20 bases between them. Per the germline V gene, CDR1 is DFQATT and CDR2 is SNEGSKA (reference sequence). As processed by the authors: Counts of nucleated cells, estimated from reference gene primer amplification, were obtained. Generated by immunoSEQ multiplex PCR, the TCRdb table keeps only in-frame clones and is missing some. V and J calls and clone size are those listed in that table; D and trimming were worked out from the DNA. The repertoire includes more than 200,000 clones, about four fifths of them detected once, and 8.6% sits in the top ten.

What was sequenced was peripheral blood. The chain uses TRBV20-1 and TRBJ1-5; D is unresolved. The TCR comes from a man aged 35-49 years with active or convalescent COVID-19. The CDR3 nucleotides read TGCAGTGCTAGTGCTCCGGGGAGGGATCTTGCCCAGCATTTT. Translation: CSASAPGRDLAQHF.